These T cell receptor beta chains were read from a single sample in a study of cytomegalovirus exposure and HLA in healthy donors. Some clones are missing from TCRdb's copy, which holds only in-frame ones; the method was immunoSEQ multiplex PCR. Of about 140,000 clones listed, 60% to 85% are singletons. The specimen was PBMCs. These receptors were collected from a man younger than 35 in good health and CMV-seronegative. Both conserved end residues are part of each CDR3. The D gene is left open where the match is weak. Clone size appears in some rows only: once, few, many, or a class for an expanded clone.

d_call j_call v_call clone_size cdr3_nt cdr3_aa
- TRBJ2-3 TRBV2 once TGTGCCAAGGGGGGGGATACGCAGTATTTT CAKGGDTQYF
- TRBJ2-1 TRBV9 - TGTGCCAGCAGCGTAGTAGGTCAGACGGGATACAATGAGCAGTTCTTC CASSVVGQTGYNEQFF
- TRBJ1-2 TRBV10-1 - TGCGCCAGCAGTATGGTGGGCTACAACTATGGCTACACCTTC CASSMVGYNYGYTF
TRBD1 TRBJ1-2 TRBV4-3 - TGCGCCAGCAGCCAAGAAGCAGGGGGCTATGGCTACACCTTC CASSQEAGGYGYTF
TRBD1 TRBJ1-1 TRBV6-1 - TGTGCCAGCCACGAGGGGGCACTGTACACTGAAGCTTTCTTT CASHEGALYTEAFF
TRBD1 TRBJ2-7 TRBV10-2 - TGCGCCAGCAGTGCCACGGGACAGGGGGCTGTGTACGAGCAGTACTTC CASSATGQGAVYEQYF
- TRBJ1-2 TRBV30 - TGTGCCTCCCTGTGGGGGGGCGCGGGTGGCTACACCTTC CASLWGGAGGYTF
TRBD1 TRBJ1-1 TRBV9 - TGTGCCAGCAGCGTTCGGGACAGAGACACTGAAGCTTTCTTT CASSVRDRDTEAFF
TRBD1 TRBJ1-5 TRBV7-9 once TGTGCCAGCAGCTCGACAGGGAATAGCAATCAGCCCCAGCATTTT CASSSTGNSNQPQHF
- TRBJ2-2 TRBV7-8 - TGTGCCAGCAGCTTAGCCCCAGTCCCGAACACCGGGGAGCTGTTTTTT CASSLAPVPNTGELFF
TRBD1 TRBJ2-5 TRBV11-3 - TGTGCCAGCAGCGATACAACAGGGGGCGAGGAGACCCAGTACTTC CASSDTTGGEETQYF
- TRBJ1-4 TRBV18 - TGTGCCAGCTCAACAACTAGACACGGCTTTAATGAAAAACTGTTTTTT CASSTTRHGFNEKLFF
- TRBJ1-1 TRBV13 - TGTGCCAGCCGGGTTAGACGGATGAACACTGAAGCTTTCTTT CASRVRRMNTEAFF
- TRBJ1-5 TRBV7-2 few TGTGCCAGCACCCCGGCCCGGGGTCATCAGCCCCAGCATTTT CASTPARGHQPQHF
- TRBJ2-2 TRBV19 - TGTGCCAGTAGTATCCCAACAGAAACCGGGGAGCTGTTTTTT CASSIPTETGELFF
- TRBJ2-7 TRBV20-1 - TGCAGTGCCAAAACAGGGTACGAGCAGTACTTC CSAKTGYEQYF
- TRBJ1-1 TRBV5-1 - TGCGCCAGCAGCGTAACTCTGAACACTGAAGCTTTCTTT CASSVTLNTEAFF
- TRBJ1-2 TRBV9 - TGTGCCAGCAGCGTAGATGCGGGGTATGGCTACACCTTC CASSVDAGYGYTF
- TRBJ1-6 TRBV27 few TGTGCCAGCAGTTTTTCAGGGTATAATTCACCCCTCCACTTT CASSFSGYNSPLHF
- TRBJ2-2 TRBV4-1 few TGCGCCAGCACGCGGGGACCTGCGAACACCGGGGAGCTGTTTTTT CASTRGPANTGELFF
- TRBJ1-5 TRBV7-2 - TGTGCCAGCAGCTTAGTGGGCAGGTCCGGCAATCAGCCCCAGCATTTT CASSLVGRSGNQPQHF
TRBD1 TRBJ1-2 TRBV5-6 - TGTGCCAGCAGCCGTCGACAGGGGGCCCACTATGGCTACACCTTC CASSRRQGAHYGYTF
- TRBJ1-4 TRBV5-1 - TGCGCCAGCAGCTTGGAAAGGGGGGGTGAGGAAAAACTGTTTTTT CASSLERGGEEKLFF
- TRBJ1-1 TRBV7-2 - TGTGCCAGCAGCTTACGTGGCAGACAGAACACTGAAGCTTTCTTT CASSLRGRQNTEAFF